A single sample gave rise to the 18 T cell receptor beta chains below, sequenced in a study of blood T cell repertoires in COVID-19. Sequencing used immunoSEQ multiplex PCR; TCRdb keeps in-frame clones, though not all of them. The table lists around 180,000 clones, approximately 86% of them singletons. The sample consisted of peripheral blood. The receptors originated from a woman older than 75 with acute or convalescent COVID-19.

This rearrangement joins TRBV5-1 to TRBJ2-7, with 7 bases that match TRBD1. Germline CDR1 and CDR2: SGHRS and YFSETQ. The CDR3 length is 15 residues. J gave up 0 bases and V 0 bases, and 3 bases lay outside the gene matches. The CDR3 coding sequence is TGCGCCAGCAGCTTGGTTGGGACAGACTCCTACGAGCAGTACTTC. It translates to CASSLVGTDSYEQYF. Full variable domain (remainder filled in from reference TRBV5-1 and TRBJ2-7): KAGVTQTPRYLIKTRGQQVTLSCSPISGHRSVSWYQQTPGQGLQFLFEYFSETQRNKGNFPGRFSGRQFSNSRSEMNVSTLELGDSALYLCASSLVGTDSYEQYFGPGTRLTVT.

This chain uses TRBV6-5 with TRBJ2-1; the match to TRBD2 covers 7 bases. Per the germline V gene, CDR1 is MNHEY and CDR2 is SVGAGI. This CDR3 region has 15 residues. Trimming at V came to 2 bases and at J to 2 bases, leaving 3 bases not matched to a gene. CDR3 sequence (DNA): TGTGCCAGCAGTTACCGGGGGGTAGCCTACAATGAGCAGTTCTTC. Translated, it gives CASSYRGVAYNEQFF.

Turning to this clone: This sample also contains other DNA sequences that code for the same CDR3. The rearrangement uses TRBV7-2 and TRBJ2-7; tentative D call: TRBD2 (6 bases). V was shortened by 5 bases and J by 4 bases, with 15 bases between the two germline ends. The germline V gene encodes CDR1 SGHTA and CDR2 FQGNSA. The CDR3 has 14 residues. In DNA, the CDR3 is TGTGCCAGCAGCCAAAGGACGGGGAGGTACGAGCAGTACTTC. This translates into CASSQRTGRYEQYF.

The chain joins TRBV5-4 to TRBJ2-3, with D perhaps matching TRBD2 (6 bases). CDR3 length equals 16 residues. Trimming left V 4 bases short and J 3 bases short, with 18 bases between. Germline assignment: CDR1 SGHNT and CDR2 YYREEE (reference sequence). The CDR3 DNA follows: TGTGCCAGCAGCGCCGCCGCGGGGACGTCAACAGATACGCAGTATTTT. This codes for CASSAAAGTSTDTQYF.

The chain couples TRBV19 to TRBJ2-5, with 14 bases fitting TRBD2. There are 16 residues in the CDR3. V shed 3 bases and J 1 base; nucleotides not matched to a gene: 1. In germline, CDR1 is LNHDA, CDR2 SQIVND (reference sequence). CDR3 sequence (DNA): TGTGCCAGTAGTATCGGGACTAGCGGGAGCCAAGAGACCCAGTACTTC. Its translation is CASSIGTSGSQETQYF.

The CDR3 DNA follows: TGCGCCAGCAGCCAAGATGGGGACAGCCGGGAGACCCAGTACTTC. It specifies CASSQDGDSRETQYF. The chain joins TRBV4-1 to TRBJ2-5, with 7 bases fitting TRBD1. Germline trimming cut 0 bases from V and 5 bases from J; bases unmatched to any gene: 6. The CDR3 spans 15 residues. Germline V gene sequence: CDR1 MGHRA, CDR2 YSYEKL.

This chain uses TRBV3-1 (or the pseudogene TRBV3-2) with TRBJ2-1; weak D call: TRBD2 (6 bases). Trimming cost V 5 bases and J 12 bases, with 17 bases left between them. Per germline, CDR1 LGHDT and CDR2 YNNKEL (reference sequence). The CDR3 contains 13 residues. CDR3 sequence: CASSWRGPLGQFF. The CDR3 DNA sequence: TGTGCCAGCAGCTGGAGGGGACCACTCGGGCAGTTCTTC.

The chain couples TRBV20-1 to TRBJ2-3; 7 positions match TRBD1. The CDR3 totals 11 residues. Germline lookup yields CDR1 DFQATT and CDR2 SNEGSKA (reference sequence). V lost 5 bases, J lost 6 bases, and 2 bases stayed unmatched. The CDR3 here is CSAPRGDTQYF. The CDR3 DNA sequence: TGCAGTGCTCCCAGGGGGGATACGCAGTATTTT.

The DNA for the CDR3 is TGTGCCAGCAGTGAACGGAGGGCCTTGGGAAATGAGCAGTTCTTC. This codes for CASSERRALGNEQFF. The chain couples TRBV2 to TRBJ2-1, with a possible D match to TRBD2 (6 bases). The CDR3 spans 15 residues. Trimming cost V 2 bases and J 7 bases, with 15 bases left between them. The germline V gene has CDR1 SNHLY and CDR2 FYNNEI.

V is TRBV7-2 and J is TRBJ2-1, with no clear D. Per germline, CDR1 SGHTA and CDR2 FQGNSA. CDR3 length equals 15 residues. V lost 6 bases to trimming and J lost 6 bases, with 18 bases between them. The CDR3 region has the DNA TGTGCCAGCAGGTACTTAGGTGGTGGGCCCAATGAGCAGTTCTTC. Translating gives CASRYLGGGPNEQFF.

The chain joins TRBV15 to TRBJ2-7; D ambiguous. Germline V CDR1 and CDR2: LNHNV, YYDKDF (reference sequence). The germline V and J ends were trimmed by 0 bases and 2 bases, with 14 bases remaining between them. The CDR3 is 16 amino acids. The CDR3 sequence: CATSRDRQALPYEQYF. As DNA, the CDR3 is TGTGCCACCAGCAGAGATCGGCAGGCGCTACCCTACGAGCAGTACTTC.

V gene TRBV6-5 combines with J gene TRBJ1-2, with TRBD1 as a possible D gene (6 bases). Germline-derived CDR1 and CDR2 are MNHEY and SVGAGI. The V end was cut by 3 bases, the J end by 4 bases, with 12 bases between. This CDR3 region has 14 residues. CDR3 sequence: CASSYKRGGYGYTF. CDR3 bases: TGTGCCAGCAGTTATAAAAGGGGGGGCTATGGCTACACCTTC.

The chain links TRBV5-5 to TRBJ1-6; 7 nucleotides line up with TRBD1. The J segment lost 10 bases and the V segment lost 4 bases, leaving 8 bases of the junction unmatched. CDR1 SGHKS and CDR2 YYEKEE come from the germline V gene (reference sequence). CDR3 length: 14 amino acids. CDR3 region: CASSLGGEESPLHF. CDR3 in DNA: TGTGCCAGCAGCCTAGGGGGCGAGGAGTCACCCCTCCACTTT.

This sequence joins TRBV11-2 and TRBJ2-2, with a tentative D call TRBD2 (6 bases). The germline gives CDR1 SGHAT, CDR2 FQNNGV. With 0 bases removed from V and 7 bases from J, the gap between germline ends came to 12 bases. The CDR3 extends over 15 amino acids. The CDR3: CASSLEETRIGELFF. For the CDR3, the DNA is TGTGCCAGCAGCTTAGAGGAGACTAGAATCGGGGAGCTGTTTTTT.

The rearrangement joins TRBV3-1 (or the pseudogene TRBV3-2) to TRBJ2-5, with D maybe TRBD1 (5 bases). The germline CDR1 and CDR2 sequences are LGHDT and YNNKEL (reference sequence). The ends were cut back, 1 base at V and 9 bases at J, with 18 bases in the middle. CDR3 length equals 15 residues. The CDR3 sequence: CASSQVRQTNVAQYF. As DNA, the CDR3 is TGTGCCAGCAGCCAAGTCCGACAGACGAATGTTGCCCAGTACTTC.

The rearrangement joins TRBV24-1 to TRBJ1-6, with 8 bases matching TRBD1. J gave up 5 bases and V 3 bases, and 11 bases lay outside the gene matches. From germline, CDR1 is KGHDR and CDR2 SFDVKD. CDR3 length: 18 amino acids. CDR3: CATSDQTDRGRNNSPLHF. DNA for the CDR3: TGTGCCACCAGTGATCAAACTGACAGGGGCAGAAATAATTCACCCCTCCACTTT.

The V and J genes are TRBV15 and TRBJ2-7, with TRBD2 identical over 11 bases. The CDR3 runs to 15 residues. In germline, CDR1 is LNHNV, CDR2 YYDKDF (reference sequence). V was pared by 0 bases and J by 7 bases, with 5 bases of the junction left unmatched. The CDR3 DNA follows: TGTGCCACCAGCAGAGACCGTGGGACTAGCGGAGAGCAGTACTTC. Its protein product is CATSRDRGTSGEQYF.

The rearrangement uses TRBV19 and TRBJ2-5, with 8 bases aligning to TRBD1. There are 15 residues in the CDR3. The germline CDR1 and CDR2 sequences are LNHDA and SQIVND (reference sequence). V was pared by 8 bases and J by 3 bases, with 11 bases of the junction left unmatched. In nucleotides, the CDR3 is TGTGCCAGTCCGGGACAGGCGGAGAAAAAAGAGACCCAGTACTTC. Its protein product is CASPGQAEKKETQYF. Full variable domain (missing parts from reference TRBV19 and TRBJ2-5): DGGITQSPKYLFRKEGQNVTLSCEQNLNHDAMYWYRQDPGQGLRLIYYSQIVNDFQKGDIAEGYSVSREKKESFPLTVTSAQKNPTAFYLCASPGQAEKKETQYFGPGTRLLVL.